This TCR beta chain originates from a study of T cell changes during pregnancy in multiple sclerosis. V lost 7 bases to trimming and J lost 5 bases, with 14 bases between them. The germline CDR1 and CDR2 sequences are SGHTA and FQGNSA. This CDR3 has 14 residues. Only in-frame clones appear in the TCRdb table, and some are missing; sequencing was by immunoSEQ multiplex PCR. The sample holds about 44,000 clones, about 95% seen once. Sequencing used peripheral blood, obtained in the second trimester of pregnancy. The J gene is TRBJ2-2, the V gene TRBV7-2; D unclear. The sequence was collected from a female donor with multiple sclerosis, enrolled in a pregnancy study. This CDR3 is CASIRPTGTGELFF. The CDR3 DNA reads TGTGCCAGCATCAGACCGACCGGGACCGGGGAGCTGTTTTTT.